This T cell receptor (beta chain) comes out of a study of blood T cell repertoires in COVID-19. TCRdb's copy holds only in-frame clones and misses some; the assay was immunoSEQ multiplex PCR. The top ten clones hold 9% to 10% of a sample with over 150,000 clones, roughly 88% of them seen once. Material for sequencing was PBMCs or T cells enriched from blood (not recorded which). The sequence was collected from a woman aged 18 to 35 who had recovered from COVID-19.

This CDR3 is CATSRVGVVRTGDNEKLFF. In DNA form, the CDR3 reads TGTGCCACCAGCAGAGTCGGAGTGGTTCGGACAGGGGATAATGAAAAACTGTTTTTT. This chain connects TRBV15 to TRBJ1-4, with TRBD1 matching over 9 bases. The CDR3 is 19 amino acids. The germline V gene encodes CDR1 LNHNV and CDR2 YYDKDF (reference sequence). V lost 1 base to trimming and J lost 4 bases; unmatched junction nucleotides: 13.